This T cell receptor beta chain was identified in a study of shared clonotypes between healthy human individuals (dated by TCRdb to the early 2020s). In terms of the full investigation: The cohort comprised a couple of women and a few men aged 18 to 49 years. Per donor, three plates each were used for CD4 naive and CD4 memory, two for CD8 naive, and one for CD8 memory. Libraries were prepared and TCR repertoires were sequenced by different laboratories using diverse techniques, in order to increase sequencing depth and limit assay-specific biases. To estimate repertoire size and how much clonotype sharing occurs between individuals, the study deeply sequenced the blood TCR repertoires of five healthy adults. Leukapheresis yielded between about 0.94 and 9.5 billion PBMCs per donor.

As concerns this clone: Which antigen it targets is not known. Per-nucleotide qualities are absent, and no much larger clonotype sits a single base away.

Study-wide findings and limitations: The genetic and exposure-history diversity represented was limited by the small number of donors. Sampling was restricted to blood, and TCR repertoires in tissues likely differ from the TCR repertoires found in blood. Sharing across a few donors was observed for about 5% of naive CD4, under 4% of naive CD8, 2.3% of memory CD4, and 0.4% of memory CD8 clonotypes. Compared with non-shared clonotypes, clonotypes shared by all four sorted-subset donors had higher generation probabilities. Incomplete sequencing was indicated by rarefaction of sorted-subset datasets, despite the large sequencing depth. Pairwise subsampling led to the expectation that sequencing depth would affect the degree of clonotype sharing among donors. Estimated clonotype richness was generally larger for naive than for memory subsets.

Healthy HIV-negative adults with no recently reported acute infections or vaccinations were included as donors. Only Caucasian adults living in Nashville, Tennessee, USA were represented among the donors. Magnetic negative selection was used to enrich CD4+ T cells, after which naive cells were positively selected on CD45RA and the negative fraction became the memory subset. After blood collection by leukapheresis, PBMCs were isolated using Ficoll-Histopaque density gradient centrifugation and then cryopreserved in the vapor phase of liquid nitrogen. Analytical flow cytometry was used to check the purity and quantity of each magnetically sorted T cell population. Genomic DNA was isolated from each sorted fraction and quantified by UV absorbance on a Nanodrop 2000c. TCR CDR3 regions were amplified from genomic DNA by multiplex PCR using the deep immunoSEQ assay. Genomic DNA extracted from each cell subset was distributed evenly over all wells of several immunoSEQ 96-well plates, and each plate served as one replicate. For sorted subsets, each replicate PCR was loaded with about 0.2 ug genomic DNA, equivalent to 30,000 to 35,000 T cell genomes. Purified libraries were quantified with a Qubit 3.0 fluorometer, sized on a Bioanalyzer 2100, and re-quantified with the KAPA Library Quantification kit. A separate single-read 150-cycle Illumina NextSeq 550 flow cell was used to sequence each immunoSEQ 96-well plate. For the original study's pipeline: Because the immunoSEQ output held only junctional sequences and lacked quality scores, the filtering could not match the filtering applied to full-length reads. Sequences were annotated with PyIR, a Python wrapper for IgBLAST v1.9, and V/J genes and CDR3 were assigned using IMGT germline references. Reads with weak V/J assignments (E-value above 1e-6), missing CDR3, stop codons, out-of-frame junctions, or ambiguous translated residues were removed. V3J clonotypes were defined as sequences sharing the same inferred V gene, J gene, and CDR3 amino acid sequence. To compute the percentage overlap between repertoires, the number of shared unique clonotypes was divided by the size of the smaller repertoire. Richness of each repertoire was evaluated using RTK rarefaction, the Chao1 estimator, and Recon v2.1 estimates of unobserved clonotypes. Generation probabilities were computed with OLGA for all TCRbeta clonotypes obtained by the gDNA method from a handful of donors. TCRdb's version of the immuneACCESS table is confined to in-frame rearrangements and falls short of the full clone set. An unresolved V gene accounts for under half of the shortfall where checked; the remainder is of unknown origin. V and J calls and clone size are copied from that table; D and trimming were computed from the DNA. The table for this sample lists roughly 700,000 clones; 74% of them were counted only once. Together, the top ten hold over 1.5% of the sample.

The origin of this receptor is a woman younger than 45 in good health. Sequences were obtained from memory CD4+ T cells sorted from blood. This sample's cell subset or site label indicates: CD45RA-negative fraction.

The nucleotide sequence is TGCAGCGTTGTTGAAGGGGGGACTGAAGCTTTCTTT. Its translation is CSVVEGGTEAFF. Here the chain combines TRBV29-1 and TRBJ1-1, and perhaps TRBD1 as D gene, on 6 matching bases. Via the germline V gene, CDR1 is SQVTM and CDR2 ANQGSEA. The CDR3 measures 12 amino acids from cysteine to phenylalanine. Just CDR3 DNA is preserved here, 36 bases in frame from base 1. A distance of 11 bases separates the germline ends of V and J, which lose 4 bases and 5 bases respectively.